The 18 T cell receptor beta chains presented below share a single source sample, sequenced in a study of cytomegalovirus exposure and HLA in healthy donors. This PCR relied on a set of 60 Vbeta primers and 13 Jbeta primers. Sequenced by immunoSEQ multiplex PCR; TCRdb stores in-frame clones only, minus some. The sample has 150,000 to 200,000 clones; roughly 80% are singletons. The sample comprised PBMCs. Receptor source: a male donor in good health and CMV-seronegative.

The V gene is TRBV28, the J gene TRBJ2-1; possibly TRBD1 for D (5 bases). The CDR3 has 15 amino acids. Germline CDR1 reads MDHEN; CDR2 reads SYDVKM. With 2 bases removed from V and 6 bases from J, the gap between germline ends came to 14 bases. The CDR3 sequence: CASSLQGARTNEQFF. CDR3 sequence (DNA): TGTGCCAGCAGTTTACAAGGGGCCCGAACCAATGAGCAGTTCTTC.

The count of this clone is one. The chain has TRBV5-1 and TRBJ2-5, with 11 bases lining up with TRBD2. Trimming cost V 5 bases and J 0 bases; bases outside gene matches: 9. This CDR3 region has 17 residues. The germline V gene has CDR1 SGHRS and CDR2 YFSETQ. CDR3 in DNA: TGCGCCAGCAGGGTTGGACTAGCGGGCGCCTACCAAGAGACCCAGTACTTC. Its protein product is CASRVGLAGAYQETQYF.

This chain connects TRBV5-1 to TRBJ2-2; maybe TRBD2 (5 bases). V was trimmed by 6 bases and J by 4 bases, leaving 7 bases between them. Germline loops: CDR1 SGHRS, CDR2 YFSETQ. This CDR3 region has 12 residues. The CDR3 loop reads CASNGGTGELFF. The CDR3 DNA sequence: TGCGCCAGCAACGGAGGCACCGGGGAGCTGTTTTTT.

V usage is TRBV4-1 and J usage is TRBJ1-2; D gene unclear. V dropped 3 bases and J dropped 2 bases, with 10 bases sitting between them. CDR3 size: 14 residues. Germline lookup yields CDR1 MGHRA and CDR2 YSYEKL. CDR3 sequence reads: CASSHEGRNYGYTF. The DNA for the CDR3 is TGCGCCAGCAGCCACGAGGGCAGGAACTATGGCTACACCTTC.

The CDR3 sequence: CASSEFGAGGDTQYF. CDR3 sequence (DNA): TGTGCCAGCAGTGAATTTGGCGCGGGAGGGGATACGCAGTATTTT. The chain combines TRBV25-1 with TRBJ2-3; 9 nucleotides agree with TRBD2. V was clipped by 1 base and J by 6 bases; unmatched bases: 5. The CDR3 contains 15 residues. Per germline, CDR1 MGHDK and CDR2 SYGVNS. Full variable domain (outside the CDR3, taken from reference TRBV25-1 and TRBJ2-3): EADIYQTPRYLVIGTGKKITLECSQTMGHDKMYWYQQDPGMELHLIHYSYGVNSTEKGDLSSESTVSRIRTEHFPLTLESARPSHTSQYLCASSEFGAGGDTQYFGPGTRLTVL.

V is TRBV12-5 and J is TRBJ1-6, with TRBD1 as a possible D gene (6 bases). Germline loops: CDR1 LGHNT, CDR2 FRNRAP. The CDR3 consists of 15 residues. Trimming left V 5 bases short and J 0 bases short, with 8 bases between. The CDR3 protein is CASGVGGSYNSPLHF. The CDR3 nucleotides read TGTGCTAGTGGTGTAGGGGGCTCCTATAATTCACCCCTCCACTTT.

This clone showed up just a few times. The chain recombines TRBV6-1 with TRBJ2-3; TRBD1 aligns across 7 bases. Trimming took 4 bases from V and 3 from J; bases not matched to a gene: 4. Germline V gene sequence: CDR1 MNHNS, CDR2 SASEGT. This CDR3 comprises 14 residues. The chain's CDR3 is CASSGAGGTDTQYF. The CDR3 nucleotides read TGTGCCAGCAGTGGGGCAGGGGGAACAGATACGCAGTATTTT.

The chain links TRBV4-1 to TRBJ2-1; 10 nucleotides agree with TRBD2. Germline CDR1 reads MGHRA; CDR2 reads YSYEKL. Trimming at V came to 4 bases and at J to 2 bases, leaving 2 bases not matched to a gene. CDR3 length equals 15 residues. In nucleotides, the CDR3 is TGCGCCAGCAGCCTAGCGGGGGGCCCCTACAATGAGCAGTTCTTC. Translating it yields CASSLAGGPYNEQFF.

The CDR3 protein is CASSPSQQRNGYTF. The DNA of the CDR3 is TGTGCCAGCTCACCAAGTCAACAGAGAAATGGCTACACCTTC. V and J are TRBV18 and TRBJ1-2; D call uncertain. V lost 2 bases and J 6 bases, leaving 13 bases between the germline ends. The germline V gene has CDR1 KGHSH and CDR2 LQKENI. The CDR3 has 14 amino acids.

This clone was seen just once. V and J are TRBV18 and TRBJ2-1; D perhaps matches TRBD2 (5 bases). V lost 3 bases and J lost 5, with 11 bases in between. CDR1 and CDR2 (germline): KGHSH, LQKENI. This CDR3 is built from 14 residues. The CDR3 DNA reads TGTGCCAGCTCACCTCCGGTGGGAGACAATGAGCAGTTCTTC. Protein sequence: CASSPPVGDNEQFF. Filled out from reference TRBV18 and TRBJ2-1, the complete variable domain reads NAGVMQNPRHLVRRRGQEARLRCSPMKGHSHVYWYRQLPEEGLKFMVYLQKENIIDESGMPKERFSAEFPKEGPSILRIQQVVRGDSAAYFCASSPPVGDNEQFFGPGTRLTVL.

On this clone: Other DNA sequences in the sample encode the same CDR3. The V call is TRBV7-2, the J call TRBJ2-5; 7 bases map to TRBD2. J lost 4 bases, V lost 3 bases, and 5 bases had no gene match. This CDR3 region has 14 residues. Per the germline V gene, CDR1 is SGHTA and CDR2 is FQGNSA. The chain's CDR3 is CASSLGGRGETQYF. In DNA form, the CDR3 reads TGTGCCAGCAGCTTGGGCGGGAGAGGAGAGACCCAGTACTTC.

This chain's CDR3 is CASSSSGGADTQYF. The CDR3 nucleotides read TGTGCCAGCAGCTCCAGCGGGGGGGCTGATACGCAGTATTTT. The rearrangement uses TRBV7-9 and TRBJ2-3, with TRBD2 matching over 10 bases. This CDR3 has 14 residues. Looked up from germline, CDR1 is SEHNR and CDR2 is FQNEAQ (reference sequence). V shed 4 bases, J shed 6 bases, and the junction held 4 bases outside the gene matches.

The chain joins TRBV15 to TRBJ1-1; tentative D call: TRBD1 (5 bases). Germline V gives CDR1 LNHNV, CDR2 YYDKDF (reference sequence). Between the trimmed V and J ends, which lost 4 bases and 2 bases, there was a span of 8 bases. The CDR3 loop spans 13 amino acids. CDR3 protein: CATSKTVNTEAFF. CDR3 in DNA: TGTGCCACCAGCAAGACAGTAAACACTGAAGCTTTCTTT.

The V gene is TRBV9, the J gene TRBJ2-7; possible D gene TRBD2, 5 bases. The CDR3 consists of 15 residues. Trimming stripped 3 bases from V and 5 bases from J, with 18 bases between. Germline V gives CDR1 SGDLS, CDR2 YYNGEE. The CDR3 DNA is TGTGCCAGCAGCGGTGCAGGAGGCGCGTCCGACGAGCAGTACTTC. This codes for CASSGAGGASDEQYF.

The chain links TRBV9 to TRBJ2-3, with D possibly matching TRBD2 (7 bases). Per germline, CDR1 SGDLS and CDR2 YYNGEE. The V end lost 4 bases, the J end lost 0 bases, and 15 bases lay between the germline ends. The CDR3 covers 16 residues. The CDR3 DNA follows: TGTGCCAGCAGCCCCAGGGGAGGGTCTAGCACAGATACGCAGTATTTT. This codes for CASSPRGGSSTDTQYF. The full variable domain, with the rest looked up from reference TRBV9 and TRBJ2-3, is DSGVTQTPKHLITATGQRVTLRCSPRSGDLSVYWYQQSLDQGLQFLIQYYNGEERAKGNILERFSAQQFPDLHSELNLSSLELGDSALYFCASSPRGGSSTDTQYFGPGTRLTVL.

CDR3 protein: CATISGGYEQYF. Written as DNA, the CDR3 is TGTGCCACAATAAGCGGGGGCTACGAGCAGTACTTC. This rearrangement joins TRBV7-9 to TRBJ2-7; 8 nucleotides match TRBD2. The CDR3 consists of 12 residues. Germline values: CDR1 SEHNR, CDR2 FQNEAQ (reference sequence). After removal of 10 bases from V and 3 bases from J, the junction contained 5 bases not matched to a gene.

This chain joins TRBV5-1 and TRBJ2-3; 10 positions agree with TRBD2. CDR1 is SGHRS and CDR2 is YFSETQ in the germline V gene. J was trimmed by 1 base and V by 2 bases; bases with no gene match: 13. This CDR3 comprises 19 residues. DNA of the CDR3: TGCGCCAGCAGCTTAGCGGTAAGGGGCGGGACTAGCGGCACAGATACGCAGTATTTT. Its translation: CASSLAVRGGTSGTDTQYF.

This clone was detected a few times. The V gene is TRBV6-5, the J gene TRBJ2-5; 8 nucleotides match TRBD2. The J call could be wrong; TRBJ2-7 is a better fit for the DNA end. This CDR3 is built from 15 residues. Germline CDR1 reads MNHEY; CDR2 reads SVGAGI. The CDR3 DNA is TGTGCCAGCAGTTATCAGGGCGGGGGGAGTTACGAGCAGTACTTC. As protein: CASSYQGGGSYEQYF.